The 6 T cell receptor beta chains presented below share a single source sample, sequenced in a study of T cell repertoires in cytomegalovirus infection. TCRdb used MiXCR to reprocess the reads, holding one entry per CDR3 protein. The sample consists of roughly 180,000 distinct CDR3 sequences, about a sixth of them appearing once. Sample: CD8+ T cells from PBMCs. The source is a human donor in good health (CMV status not recorded). Some clones in this sample may be carry-over from other donors' samples.

The rearrangement uses TRBV20-1 and TRBJ2-5; 15 bases map to TRBD2. CDR1 is DFQATT, CDR2 SNEGSKA, per germline (reference sequence). The CDR3 runs 14 residues. The CDR3: CTAGLAGGRETQYF. The CDR3 DNA follows: TGCACCGCCGGACTAGCGGGGGGGAGAGAGACCCAGTACTTC.

This clonotype was picked up a small number of times. DNA for the CDR3: TGCAGTGCTAGGGACAGGGAGAACACTGAAGCTTTCTTT. It specifies CSARDRENTEAFF. J is TRBJ1-1 and V is TRBV20-1; 8 nucleotides match TRBD1. Germline trimming cut 3 bases from V and 1 base from J; bases unmatched to any gene: 1. Germline values: CDR1 DFQATT, CDR2 SNEGSKA (reference sequence). This CDR3 region has 13 residues.

The chain is built from TRBV12-3 or TRBV12-4 and TRBJ1-1; a possible D gene is TRBD1 (6 bases). The CDR3 runs 12 residues. The V end lost 7 bases, the J end lost 11 bases, and 17 bases lay between the germline ends. The CDR3 DNA is TGTGCCAGCACCCTAGGGGGGATGGGGGCTTTCTTT. Its protein product is CASTLGGMGAFF.

This clonotype has only a few counts. The rearrangement joins TRBV12-3 or TRBV12-4 to TRBJ1-2; the match to TRBD1 covers 9 bases. CDR3 length: 13 residues. Losses at the gene ends were 7 bases for V and 6 bases for J; bases not matched to a gene: 6. The CDR3 protein is CASTSWDRDGYTF. The DNA of the CDR3 is TGTGCCAGCACTTCCTGGGACAGGGATGGCTACACCTTC.

V is TRBV6-2 or TRBV6-3 and J is TRBJ1-1, with 9 bases that match TRBD1. From germline, CDR1 is MNHEY and CDR2 SVGEGT. V was pared by 5 bases and J by 11 bases, with 6 bases of the junction left unmatched. CDR3 length equals 12 residues. For the CDR3, the DNA is TGTGCCAGCAGTACATTCGGACAGGGGGCTTTCTTT. As protein: CASSTFGQGAFF.

This clonotype was counted only a few times. This rearrangement joins TRBV7-9 to TRBJ1-3; 10 bases are shared with TRBD1. Per germline, CDR1 SEHNR and CDR2 FQNEAQ (reference sequence). The V and J ends lost 5 bases and 3 bases, in that order; junction bases with no gene match: 7. The CDR3 loop spans 16 amino acids. CDR3 nucleotides: TGTGCCAGCAGCCGGACCGGGACAGGGGTTGGAAACACCATATATTTT. Encoded protein: CASSRTGTGVGNTIYF.